This TCR beta chain came from a study of blood T cell repertoires in COVID-19. Study background: There were acute and convalescent COVID-19 samples, and they came from the United States, Italy and Spain.

Clones were sequenced by immunoSEQ multiplex PCR, and TCRdb holds only the in-frame ones, with some missing. The table has 270,000 or so clones, about 90% seen once. This clone was seen a single time. Sequences were obtained from peripheral blood. The receptor's source is a woman in her thirties with COVID-19, enrolled during active disease.

The CDR3 DNA follows: TGCGCCAGCACACGTCTCAGGGGAGAGGGTGAAAAACTGTTTTTT. Residues: CASTRLRGEGEKLFF. The chain couples TRBV4-1 to TRBJ1-4; D might be TRBD1 (6 bases). Germline CDR1 MGHRA, CDR2 YSYEKL. The CDR3 totals 15 residues. V dropped 7 bases and J dropped 7 bases, with 19 bases sitting between them.